This TCR beta chain was profiled in a study of CXCR3-negative and CXCR3-positive naive CD8 T cells. The V gene's germline CDR1 is PRHDT and CDR2 FYEKMQ (reference sequence). The length of the CDR3 is 11 residues. TRB cDNA libraries were made by UMI-labeled 5' RACE. TCRdb processed the 5' RACE reads again and assigns one entry to each CDR3 protein, with no DNA. The data include roughly 48,000 distinct CDR3 sequences; the top ten clones carry about 15%. The chain combines TRBV13 with TRBJ1-1. This receptor was obtained from a human donor in good health. Some clones in this sample may be carry-over from other donors' samples. Sequenced: memory CD8+ T cells from blood. This CDR3 reads CASSLGVEAFF.